This T cell receptor (beta chain) comes out of a study of blood T cell repertoires in COVID-19. About the study: Samples of COVID-19 (acute and convalescent) were obtained from the United States, Italy and Spain.

V shed 4 bases and J shed 4 bases, with 12 bases lying between them. Germline CDR1 is SGHRS and CDR2 is YFSETQ. The CDR3 runs to 14 residues. In the authors' methods: Reference gene primer amplification in the assay estimated nucleated cell counts. The method was immunoSEQ multiplex PCR; TCRdb's version includes in-frame clones alone and lacks a portion of them. The V and J calls and clone size are taken from that table; D and trimming were inferred from the DNA. The repertoire has 40,000 to 50,000 clones, more than 70% of them found once; the top ten carry 55% to 60%. The chain employs TRBV5-1 and TRBJ2-1; perhaps TRBD2 as D (5 bases). The sample comprised peripheral blood. The receptor's source is a man aged 70 or older with acute or convalescent COVID-19. CDR3 nucleotide sequence: TGCGCCAGCAGCCCCCCCCCGGGATACAATGAGCAGTTCTTC. Translation: CASSPPPGYNEQFF.